The source of this T cell receptor (beta chain) is a study of vaccination effects on CD4 cells after COVID-19. Within the ViraFEST assay, antigen-specific CD4+ T cells underwent expansion with viral peptide pools prior to sequencing. When nine to ten days of culture had elapsed, CD4+ T cells were isolated. The cohort was immunized with two doses of either the BNT162b2 or mRNA-1273 vaccine. This clone occurred once. The antigen is not known. Some clones are missing from TCRdb's copy, which holds only in-frame ones; the method was immunoSEQ multiplex PCR. The sample records 12,000 or so clones, roughly 70% being singletons. This TCR was sampled from a human donor who received a COVID-19 vaccine. The sample here was CD4+ T cells from PBMCs cultured with SARS-CoV-2 spike peptides, taken after COVID-19 vaccination.

The CDR3 nucleotides read TGCGCCAGCAGCCCAGGGACAGCTACCTACGAGCAGTACTTC. Amino acids: CASSPGTATYEQYF. This chain joins TRBV5-1 and TRBJ2-7, with TRBD1 matching over 7 bases. J lost 2 bases, V lost 4 bases, and 6 bases had no gene match. The germline CDR1 and CDR2 sequences are SGHRS and YFSETQ. This CDR3 has 14 residues.